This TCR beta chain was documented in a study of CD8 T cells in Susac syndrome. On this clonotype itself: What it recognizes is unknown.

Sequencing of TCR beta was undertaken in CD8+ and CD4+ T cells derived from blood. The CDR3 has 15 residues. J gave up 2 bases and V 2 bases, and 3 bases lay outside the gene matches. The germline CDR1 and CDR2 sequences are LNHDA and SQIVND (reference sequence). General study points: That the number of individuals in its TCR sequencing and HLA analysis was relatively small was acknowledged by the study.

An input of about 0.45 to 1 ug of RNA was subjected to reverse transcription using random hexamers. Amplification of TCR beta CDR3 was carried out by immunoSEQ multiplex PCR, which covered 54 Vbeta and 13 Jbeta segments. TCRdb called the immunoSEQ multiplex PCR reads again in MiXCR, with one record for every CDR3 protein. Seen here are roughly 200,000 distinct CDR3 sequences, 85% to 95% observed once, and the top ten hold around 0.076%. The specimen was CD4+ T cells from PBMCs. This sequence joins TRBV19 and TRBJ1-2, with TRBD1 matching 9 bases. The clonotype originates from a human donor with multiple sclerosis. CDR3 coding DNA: TGTGCCAGTAGTATAACCGGGACAGGGAACTATGGCTACACCTTC. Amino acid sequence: CASSITGTGNYGYTF.